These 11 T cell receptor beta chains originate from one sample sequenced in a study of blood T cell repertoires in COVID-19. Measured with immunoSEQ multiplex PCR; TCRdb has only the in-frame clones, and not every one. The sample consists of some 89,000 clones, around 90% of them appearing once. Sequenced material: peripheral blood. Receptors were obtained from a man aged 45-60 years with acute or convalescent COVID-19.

The CDR3 DNA follows: TGCGCCAGCAGCTTGTGGGACAGGGGTTACAATGAGCAGTTCTTC. It yields the protein CASSLWDRGYNEQFF. The chain couples TRBV5-1 to TRBJ2-1; 10 nucleotides match TRBD1. Germline assignment: CDR1 SGHRS and CDR2 YFSETQ. Trimming removed 1 base from V and 4 bases from J; junction bases left unmatched: 2. CDR3 length: 15 residues.

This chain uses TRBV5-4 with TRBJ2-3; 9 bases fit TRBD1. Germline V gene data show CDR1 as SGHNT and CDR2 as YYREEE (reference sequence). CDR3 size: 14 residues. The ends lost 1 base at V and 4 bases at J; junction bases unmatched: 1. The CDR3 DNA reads TGTGCCAGCAGCTTGACAGGGGGCGCAGATACGCAGTATTTT. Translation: CASSLTGGADTQYF.

The CDR3 nucleotides read TGTGCCAGCAGCGTACAGGGGTCCCCCGGGGAGCTGTTTTTT. Translation: CASSVQGSPGELFF. The chain has TRBV7-2 and TRBJ2-2, with 7 bases identical to TRBD1. The CDR3 length is 14 residues. Trimming at V came to 5 bases and at J to 6 bases, leaving 6 bases not matched to a gene. The germline V gene encodes CDR1 SGHTA and CDR2 FQGNSA.

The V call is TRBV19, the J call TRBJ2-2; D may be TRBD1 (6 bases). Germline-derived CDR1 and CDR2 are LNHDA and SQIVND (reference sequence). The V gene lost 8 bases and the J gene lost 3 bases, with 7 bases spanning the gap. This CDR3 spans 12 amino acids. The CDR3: CASGQHTGELFF. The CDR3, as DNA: TGTGCCAGTGGACAGCACACCGGGGAGCTGTTTTTT.

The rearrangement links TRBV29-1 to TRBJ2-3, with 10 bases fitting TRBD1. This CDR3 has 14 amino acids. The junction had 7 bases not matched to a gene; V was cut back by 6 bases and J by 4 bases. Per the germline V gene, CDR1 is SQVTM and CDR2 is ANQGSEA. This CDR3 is CSVATGGTADTQYF. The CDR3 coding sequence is TGCAGCGTAGCGACAGGGGGCACGGCAGATACGCAGTATTTT.

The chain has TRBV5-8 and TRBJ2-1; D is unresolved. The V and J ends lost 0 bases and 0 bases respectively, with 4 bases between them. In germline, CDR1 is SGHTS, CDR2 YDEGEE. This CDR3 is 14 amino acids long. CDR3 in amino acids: CASSLGSSYNEQFF. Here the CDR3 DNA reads TGTGCCAGCAGCTTGGGCAGCTCCTACAATGAGCAGTTCTTC.

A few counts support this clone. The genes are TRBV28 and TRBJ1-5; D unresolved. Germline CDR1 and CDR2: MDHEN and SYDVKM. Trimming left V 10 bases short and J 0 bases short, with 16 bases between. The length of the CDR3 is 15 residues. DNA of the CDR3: TGTGCCACCAGGAGAGGACTTAATAGCAATCAGCCCCAGCATTTT. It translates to CATRRGLNSNQPQHF.

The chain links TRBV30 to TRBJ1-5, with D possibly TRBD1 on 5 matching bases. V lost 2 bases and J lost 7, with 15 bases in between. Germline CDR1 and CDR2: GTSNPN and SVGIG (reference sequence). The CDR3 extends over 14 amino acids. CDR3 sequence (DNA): TGTGCCTGGAGTCGGGCAGGGAATAGGCAGCCCCAGCATTTT. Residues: CAWSRAGNRQPQHF. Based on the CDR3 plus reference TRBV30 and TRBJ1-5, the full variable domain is SQTIHQWPATLVQPVGSPLSLECTVEGTSNPNLYWYRQAAGRGLQLLFYSVGIGQISSEVPQNLSASRPQDRQFILSSKKLLLSDSGFYLCAWSRAGNRQPQHFGDGTRLSIL.

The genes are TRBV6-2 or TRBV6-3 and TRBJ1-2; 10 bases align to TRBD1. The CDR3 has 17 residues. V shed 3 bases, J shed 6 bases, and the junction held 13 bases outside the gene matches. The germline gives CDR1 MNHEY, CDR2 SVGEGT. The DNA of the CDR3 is TGTGCCAGCAGTTATTGGGACAGGGGAGGGATAGTGGATGGCTACACCTTC. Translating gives CASSYWDRGGIVDGYTF.

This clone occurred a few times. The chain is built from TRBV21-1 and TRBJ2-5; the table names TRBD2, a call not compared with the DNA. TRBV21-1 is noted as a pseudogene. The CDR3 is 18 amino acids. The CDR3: CASSKALFGGTDQETQYF. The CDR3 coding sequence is TGTGCCAGCAGCAAAGCGCTTTTCGGGGGTACCGACCAAGAGACCCAGTACTTC.

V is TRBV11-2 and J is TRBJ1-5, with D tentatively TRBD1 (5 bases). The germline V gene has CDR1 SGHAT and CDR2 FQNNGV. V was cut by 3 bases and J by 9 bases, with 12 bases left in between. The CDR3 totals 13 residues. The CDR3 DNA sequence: TGTGCCAGCAGCTTCGGGGGGTTAGGGCCCCAGCATTTT. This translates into CASSFGGLGPQHF.